A selection of T cell receptor beta chains follows, all from one sample in a study of T cells in Graves' hyperthyroidism and ophthalmopathy. TCRdb reanalysed the multiplex PCR reads using MiXCR and keeps one entry per CDR3 protein. The top ten hold roughly a fifth of the sample, which has hundreds of thousands of distinct CDR3 sequences, around 15% seen once. Sample: blood. The receptor source for this set is a woman in her sixties or seventies with Graves' ophthalmopathy. CDR3s include the opening cysteine and the closing phenylalanine or tryptophan. Each record gives: D gene, clone size, J gene, V gene, CDR3 DNA, CDR3 protein. D genes are given only for firm matches. Size tells how often a clone was seen (once, few, many) or the class of an expanded clone, and some rows leave it out.

>-|few|TRBJ2-3|TRBV18
TGTGCCAGCTCACCAGAAGATACGCAGTATTTT
CASSPEDTQYF
>-|few|TRBJ1-2|TRBV6-1
TGTGCCAGCTCAGGAGGGGTCTTCGGCTACACCTTC
CASSGGVFGYTF
>TRBD1|-|TRBJ1-2|TRBV27
TGTGCCAGCAGTCACTGGTCGGGACAGGGGGCCGGGGGCTACACCTTC
CASSHWSGQGAGGYTF
>-|many|TRBJ1-1|TRBV9
TGTGCCAGCAGCGTCAACCCGAACACTGAAGCTTTCTTT
CASSVNPNTEAFF
>-|-|TRBJ1-6|TRBV12-5
TGTGCTAGCTTCGGACCGAATTCACCCCTCCACTTT
CASFGPNSPLHF
>-|-|TRBJ2-3|TRBV9
TGTGCCAGCAGTGGGACGGTGATGAGGGCAGATACGCAGTATTTT
CASSGTVMRADTQYF
>TRBD1|many|TRBJ2-3|TRBV20-1
TGCAGTGCTAGAAAGACCCCGGACAGGGGGTCAACAGATACGCAGTATTTT
CSARKTPDRGSTDTQYF
>-|-|TRBJ1-6|TRBV6-5
TGTGCCAGCAGTTCCCAGGGGCCTAATTCACCCCTCCACTTT
CASSSQGPNSPLHF
>-|-|TRBJ2-3|TRBV30
TGTGCCTGGAGAGCAGGGGGGGAAGGGACAGATACGCAGTATTTT
CAWRAGGEGTDTQYF
>-|few|TRBJ1-3|TRBV6-1
TGTGCCAGCAGTGAAGGGCCTTCTGGAAACACCATATATTTT
CASSEGPSGNTIYF
>-|few|TRBJ2-3|TRBV19
TGTGCCAGTAGTATAGGCTTTGTGCAGTATTTT
CASSIGFVQYF
>TRBD2|many|TRBJ2-1|TRBV5-8
TGTGCCAGCAGCACCTGGACTAGCGGGGCGTACAATGAGCAGTTCTTC
CASSTWTSGAYNEQFF
>TRBD1|many|TRBJ2-3|TRBV11-3
TGTGCCAGCAGCCCACAGGGGGGCACAGATACGCAGTATTTT
CASSPQGGTDTQYF
>-|few|TRBJ2-7|TRBV10-1
TGCGCCAGCTTAAGGGACTCTACCTACGAGCAGTACTTC
CASLRDSTYEQYF
>TRBD1|many|TRBJ1-1|TRBV5-1
TGCGCCAGCAGCTGGGGACAGGGTAAGAACACTGAAGCTTTCTTT
CASSWGQGKNTEAFF
>TRBD2|many|TRBJ2-1|TRBV6-1
TGTGCCAGCAGCTCTAGCGGGAGGGGCTCCTACAATGAGCAGTTCTTC
CASSSSGRGSYNEQFF
>TRBD2|many|TRBJ2-4|TRBV5-1
TGCGCCAGCAGCTGGGAGACTAGCGGGGAAAACATTCAGTACTTC
CASSWETSGENIQYF
>-|many|TRBJ2-5|TRBV7-2
TGTGCCAGCAACTTAGTTCCCCCCCCCCAGTACTTC
CASNLVPPPQYF
>-|few|TRBJ2-3|TRBV29-1
TGCAGCGTTAGTTTGCGTCTGTACACAGATACGCAGTATTTT
CSVSLRLYTDTQYF
>TRBD1|many|TRBJ2-3|TRBV5-1
TGCGCCAGCAGCCAGGACAGGGCCTCAGATACGCAGTATTTT
CASSQDRASDTQYF
>-|-|TRBJ2-1|TRBV29-1
TGCAGCGTTCCCAGGAACCCCTACAATGAGCAGTTCTTC
CSVPRNPYNEQFF
>TRBD1|few|TRBJ1-3|TRBV12-3/TRBV12-4
TGTGCCAGCAGTAGGGACAGGGGGCGGGCAGATTTT
CASSRDRGRADF
>TRBD1|-|TRBJ1-1|TRBV10-3
TGTGCCATCAGTGCCCGGACAGGGAACACTGAAGCTTTCTTT
CAISARTGNTEAFF
>-|many|TRBJ2-5|TRBV24-1
TGTGCCACCAGAGAGCATACGTACCAAGAGACCCAGTACTTC
CATREHTYQETQYF
>TRBD2|many|TRBJ2-1|TRBV20-1
TGCAGTGCTAGAGACGGGAGGGCCAATAATGAGCAGTTCTTC
CSARDGRANNEQFF
>-|-|TRBJ2-1|TRBV4-1
TGCGCCAGCAGCCGGATGTGGGCCGCCGAGGCCTACAATGAGCAGTTCTTC
CASSRMWAAEAYNEQFF
>TRBD1|-|TRBJ1-1|TRBV18
TGTGCCAGCTCACCACCGACAGGGGAGAACACTGAAGCTTTCTTT
CASSPPTGENTEAFF
>-|many|TRBJ1-1|TRBV5-6
TGTGCCAGCCACCTCGGGGGGACCAACACTGAAGCTTTCTTT
CASHLGGTNTEAFF
>-|many|TRBJ2-3|TRBV20-1
TGCAGTGCCACGGAGGGCCGACCCACAGATACGCAGTATTTT
CSATEGRPTDTQYF
>-|many|TRBJ1-1|TRBV11-3
TGTGCCAGCAGCTTAGGGCAGGGCCGTGAAGCTTTCTTT
CASSLGQGREAFF
>-|many|TRBJ2-5|TRBV24-1
TGTGCCACCAGTTCAGTCTCGGGGACGCCGGCGGGGACCCAGTACTTC
CATSSVSGTPAGTQYF
>TRBD2|many|TRBJ2-1|TRBV4-1
TGCGCCAGCAGCCAAGGGGGCGGGAGGACCTACAATGAGCAGTTCTTC
CASSQGGGRTYNEQFF
>TRBD2|many|TRBJ2-7|TRBV7-9
TGTGCCAGCAGCTTAGTGGCTAGCGGGAGGCAGGAGCAGTACTTC
CASSLVASGRQEQYF
>-|few|TRBJ1-4|TRBV25-1
TGTGCCAGCAGTGAAGCAGACGGAAAACTGTTTTTT
CASSEADGKLFF
>TRBD1|many|TRBJ1-5|TRBV6-1
TGTGCCAGCAGTGAGGGGACAGGGGTGGGTCAGCCCCAGCATTTT
CASSEGTGVGQPQHF
>-|many|TRBJ2-1|TRBV20-1
TGCAGTGCTAGGGACATTAAGTTGAATGAGCAGTTCTTC
CSARDIKLNEQFF
>-|few|TRBJ2-5|TRBV6-1
TGTGCCAGCAGACCCCGCCGGGGGACCCAGTACTTC
CASRPRRGTQYF
>-|-|TRBJ2-6|TRBV7-9
TGTGCCAGCAGTTTCACAGGTCCCGGGGCCAACGTCCTGACTTTC
CASSFTGPGANVLTF
>TRBD2|-|TRBJ2-2|TRBV5-1
TGCGCCAGCAGCCCCGAAGGAAGCGGGAGGTCGGGGGAGCTGTTTTTT
CASSPEGSGRSGELFF
>-|many|TRBJ1-5|TRBV3-1
TGTGCCAGCAGCCAAGAATATTTCCAGCCCCAGCATTTT
CASSQEYFQPQHF
>TRBD2|many|TRBJ2-3|TRBV20-1
TGCAGCGCTAGCTCTAGCGGGAAGGTGGATACGCAGTATTTT
CSASSSGKVDTQYF
>-|few|TRBJ1-5|TRBV28
TGTGCCACATCAGGGACCGAAGGCAATCAGCCCCAGCATTTT
CATSGTEGNQPQHF
>-|-|TRBJ1-5|TRBV2
TGTGCCAGCAGTGGGAGGGGGGGGGACAATCAGCCCCAGCATTTT
CASSGRGGDNQPQHF
>-|-|TRBJ1-3|TRBV29-1
TGCAGCACCCAGGCCGGCTCTGGAAACACCATATATTTT
CSTQAGSGNTIYF
>TRBD2|-|TRBJ2-7|TRBV6-1
TGTGCCACCACTGGCGGGAGGGCCTACGAGCAGTACTTC
CATTGGRAYEQYF
>-|many|TRBJ2-3|TRBV20-1
TGCAGTGCTAGGGACCCTGGAGGGACAGTACTCACAGATACGCAGTATTTT
CSARDPGGTVLTDTQYF
>-|many|TRBJ2-7|TRBV12-5
TGTGCTAGTGGTTTGGCCGGGTGGGAGCAGTACTTC
CASGLAGWEQYF
>TRBD1|-|TRBJ2-2|TRBV20-1
TGCAGTGCTAGGTCCCAGGGGGCGAACACCGGGGAGCTGTTTTTT
CSARSQGANTGELFF
>-|many|TRBJ2-1|TRBV7-9
TGTGCCAGCAGCTATCCAGGTCGGGAGCGTGTTGAGCAGTTCTTC
CASSYPGRERVEQFF
>-|few|TRBJ2-6|TRBV7-3
TGTGCCACCAAAGAGAGCTCTGGGGCCAACGTCCTGACTTTC
CATKESSGANVLTF
>-|many|TRBJ2-2|TRBV5-1
TGCGCCAGCAGCTTGGGATCCAGGACAACCGGGGAGCTGTTTTTT
CASSLGSRTTGELFF
>-|many|TRBJ1-6|TRBV12-3/TRBV12-4
TGTGCCAGCAGTTTTCAGGGGAATTCACCCCTCCACTTT
CASSFQGNSPLHF
>-|few|TRBJ2-7|TRBV27
TGTGCCAGCACCACCCGGTGGGGCTCCTACGAGCAGTACTTC
CASTTRWGSYEQYF
>TRBD2|-|TRBJ2-2|TRBV7-9
TGTGCCAGCAGCTTAATCCTAGCGGGAGCTGTCGGGGAGCTGTTTTTT
CASSLILAGAVGELFF